These T cell receptor beta chains were read from a single sample in a study of blood T cell repertoires in COVID-19. The repertoire was sequenced with immunoSEQ multiplex PCR; TCRdb's copy has only in-frame clones and lacks some. The repertoire holds over 200,000 clones, with 80% to 95% as singletons. Sequenced sample: peripheral blood. The receptors derive from a man in his fifties or sixties with COVID-19, enrolled during active disease. Both conserved end residues are part of each CDR3. D genes are given only for firm matches. Expanded clones get a size class; other rows say once, few or many, or leave the size out.

J: TRBJ1-4
size: -
V: TRBV19
D: TRBD1
CDR3: CASSGGQSANEKLFF
DNA: TGTGCCAGTAGTGGGGGACAGTCGGCTAATGAAAAACTGTTTTTT

J: TRBJ2-2
size: -
V: TRBV19
D: TRBD1
CDR3: CASSIPGGRAGELFF
DNA: TGTGCCAGTAGTATTCCAGGGGGTAGGGCCGGGGAGCTGTTTTTT

J: TRBJ2-7
size: -
V: TRBV5-1
D: TRBD1
CDR3: CASSSPGQGGTQYF
DNA: TGCGCCAGCAGCTCCCCGGGACAGGGAGGAACGCAGTACTTC

J: TRBJ1-6
size: -
V: TRBV3-1/TRBV3-2
D: -
CDR3: CASSRGVLGNNSPLHF
DNA: TGTGCCAGCAGCCGGGGGGTGTTGGGAAATAATTCACCCCTCCACTTT

J: TRBJ2-3
size: -
V: TRBV7-9
D: -
CDR3: CASSYLGATNTQYF
DNA: TGTGCCAGCAGTTATCTCGGAGCCACGAATACGCAGTATTTT

J: TRBJ1-2
size: -
V: TRBV5-6
D: -
CDR3: CASSLIPKGDGYTF
DNA: TGTGCCAGCAGCTTGATACCTAAAGGGGATGGCTACACCTTC

J: TRBJ2-3
size: -
V: TRBV28
D: -
CDR3: CASSTPSRIAVGDTQYF
DNA: TGTGCCAGCAGTACCCCAAGTAGGATAGCGGTTGGTGATACGCAGTATTTT

J: TRBJ2-1
size: -
V: TRBV14
D: -
CDR3: CASSPGPLAVNEQFF
DNA: TGTGCCAGCAGCCCCGGCCCCCTAGCAGTCAATGAGCAGTTCTTC

J: TRBJ1-2
size: -
V: TRBV2
D: TRBD1
CDR3: CASRGQGLGGYTF
DNA: TGTGCCAGCAGGGGACAGGGGCTTGGGGGCTACACCTTC

J: TRBJ1-1
size: once
V: TRBV19
D: -
CDR3: CASSLAQNTEAFF
DNA: TGTGCCAGTAGTTTAGCACAGAACACTGAAGCTTTCTTT

J: TRBJ2-5
size: few
V: TRBV7-6
D: -
CDR3: CASSLAQGLGVGETQYF
DNA: TGTGCCAGCAGCTTAGCGCAGGGCTTAGGGGTGGGAGAGACCCAGTACTTC

J: TRBJ1-2
size: -
V: TRBV6-5
D: TRBD1
CDR3: CASSFGQGRGYTF
DNA: TGTGCCAGCAGTTTCGGACAGGGACGTGGCTACACCTTC

J: TRBJ1-1
size: -
V: TRBV7-6
D: -
CDR3: CASSLGGQHVLSRYTEAFF
DNA: TGTGCCAGCAGCTTAGGGGGGCAGCACGTGCTGAGTAGGTACACTGAAGCTTTCTTT

J: TRBJ2-5
size: -
V: TRBV30
D: TRBD2
CDR3: CAWSPGLAGETQYF
DNA: TGTGCCTGGAGCCCGGGACTAGCGGGAGAGACCCAGTACTTC

J: TRBJ2-1
size: -
V: TRBV7-7
D: -
CDR3: CASSFLGGNGDEQFF
DNA: TGTGCTAGCAGCTTCCTTGGCGGGAATGGTGATGAGCAGTTCTTC

J: TRBJ2-1
size: -
V: TRBV13
D: TRBD2
CDR3: CASSYTSGSRNEQFF
DNA: TGTGCCAGCAGCTACACTAGCGGGAGTCGGAATGAGCAGTTCTTC

J: TRBJ1-2
size: -
V: TRBV11-2
D: TRBD1
CDR3: CASSGQTGAYGYTF
DNA: TGTGCCAGCAGCGGGCAGACAGGGGCCTATGGCTACACCTTC

J: TRBJ1-1
size: -
V: TRBV7-8
D: -
CDR3: CASSLGGRRGEAFF
DNA: TGTGCCAGCAGCTTGGGGGGGCGCAGGGGTGAAGCTTTCTTT

J: TRBJ1-3
size: -
V: TRBV3-1/TRBV3-2
D: TRBD1
CDR3: CASSEEGAVGNTIYF
DNA: TGTGCCAGCAGCGAAGAGGGGGCGGTTGGAAACACCATATATTTT

J: TRBJ2-2
size: -
V: TRBV15
D: -
CDR3: CATSRDLGSGELFF
DNA: TGTGCCACCAGCAGAGATCTCGGGTCCGGGGAGCTGTTTTTT

J: TRBJ1-2
size: -
V: TRBV28
D: -
CDR3: CASSLGSVGANYGYTF
DNA: TGTGCCAGCAGTTTAGGGAGTGTGGGAGCTAACTATGGCTACACCTTC

J: TRBJ1-2
size: -
V: TRBV5-4
D: -
CDR3: CASSKSGDIYGYTF
DNA: TGTGCCAGCAGTAAGAGTGGGGACATCTATGGCTACACCTTC

J: TRBJ2-7
size: -
V: TRBV18
D: -
CDR3: CASSPQQGNEQYF
DNA: TGTGCCAGCTCACCACAACAGGGAAACGAGCAGTACTTC

J: TRBJ1-5
size: -
V: TRBV4-2
D: -
CDR3: CASSQLSGNQPQHF
DNA: TGTGCCAGCAGCCAATTATCGGGGAATCAGCCCCAGCATTTT

J: TRBJ2-2
size: -
V: TRBV9
D: TRBD1
CDR3: CASSVEAGGTGELFF
DNA: TGTGCCAGCAGCGTAGAAGCAGGGGGCACCGGGGAGCTGTTTTTT

J: TRBJ1-5
size: -
V: TRBV2
D: -
CDR3: CASSDDRINQPQHF
DNA: TGTGCCAGCAGCGATGACAGGATAAATCAGCCCCAGCATTTT

J: TRBJ1-1
size: -
V: TRBV14
D: -
CDR3: CASSQVSRAEAFF
DNA: TGTGCCAGCAGCCAAGTAAGCAGGGCCGAAGCTTTCTTT

J: TRBJ2-6
size: -
V: TRBV3-1/TRBV3-2
D: TRBD1
CDR3: CASSPRGTGRSGANVLTF
DNA: TGTGCCAGCAGCCCCCGCGGGACAGGCCGCTCTGGGGCCAACGTCCTGACTTTC

J: TRBJ2-3
size: -
V: TRBV14
D: TRBD2
CDR3: CASSQDWDRVAGLPDTQYF
DNA: TGTGCCAGCAGCCAAGATTGGGACCGGGTAGCGGGATTGCCAGATACGCAGTATTTT

J: TRBJ1-2
size: -
V: TRBV2
D: -
CDR3: CASSRVTYGYTF
DNA: TGTGCCAGCAGCAGGGTTACTTATGGCTACACCTTC

J: TRBJ2-1
size: -
V: TRBV11-2
D: TRBD1
CDR3: CASSAPGQGLNEQFF
DNA: TGTGCCAGCAGCGCCCCGGGACAGGGGTTAAATGAGCAGTTCTTC

J: TRBJ2-3
size: -
V: TRBV5-1
D: TRBD1
CDR3: CASSLGRGQDTQYF
DNA: TGCGCCAGCAGCTTGGGTAGGGGGCAAGATACGCAGTATTTT

J: TRBJ1-6
size: -
V: TRBV28
D: TRBD1
CDR3: CASSSTGGASSYNSPLHF
DNA: TGTGCCAGCAGTTCGACAGGGGGCGCGAGCTCCTATAATTCACCCCTCCACTTT

J: TRBJ1-1
size: -
V: TRBV3-1/TRBV3-2
D: -
CDR3: CASKFGGNTEAFF
DNA: TGTGCCAGCAAGTTCGGCGGAAACACTGAAGCTTTCTTT

J: TRBJ2-1
size: once
V: TRBV28
D: TRBD2
CDR3: CASSFTSGSRDEQFF
DNA: TGTGCCAGCAGTTTTACTAGCGGGAGTAGGGATGAGCAGTTCTTC

J: TRBJ2-3
size: -
V: TRBV24-1
D: TRBD2
CDR3: CATSSAGENLGTDTQYF
DNA: TGTGCCACCAGTTCAGCGGGAGAGAATCTCGGCACAGATACGCAGTATTTT

J: TRBJ1-2
size: -
V: TRBV27
D: -
CDR3: CASSLFLAQGSFYGYTF
DNA: TGTGCCAGCAGTTTATTTCTGGCCCAGGGTTCTTTTTATGGCTACACCTTC

J: TRBJ1-6
size: -
V: TRBV2
D: TRBD1
CDR3: CASSRDRVNSPLHF
DNA: TGTGCCAGCAGCCGGGACAGGGTAAATTCACCCCTCCACTTT